Following are 30 T cell receptor beta chains from one sample sequenced in a study of read filtering for tumor transcriptome and immune sequencing. This library used around 400 ng RNA and molecular barcoded adaptors spanning alpha/delta and beta/gamma chains. MiXCR, applied by TCRdb to the reads, yields one record per CDR3 protein. The sample lists around 44,000 distinct CDR3 sequences, around an eighth occurring once. Material for sequencing was a population of CD138-negative cells sorted from bone marrow. All receptors derive from a donor at least 40 years old with multiple myeloma.

This clonotype was picked up many times. The genes are TRBV28 and TRBJ1-1; 9 nucleotides align to TRBD1. Germline V gene sequence: CDR1 MDHEN, CDR2 SYDVKM. The CDR3 is 16 amino acids. V shed 7 bases, J shed 1 base, and the junction held 10 bases outside the gene matches. The CDR3 DNA is TGTGCCAGCACGCCCGGGACAGGGAAGGGGAACACTGAAGCTTTCTTT. Translation gives CASTPGTGKGNTEAFF. The full variable domain, in which reference TRBV28 and TRBJ1-1 provide the parts outside the CDR3, is DVKVTQSSRYLVKRTGEKVFLECVQDMDHENMFWYRQDPGLGLRLIYFSYDVKMKEKGDIPEGYSVSREKKERFSLILESASTNQTSMYLCASTPGTGKGNTEAFFGQGTRLTVV.

Ten or more counts support this clonotype. J is TRBJ1-3 and V is TRBV20-1, with 7 bases fitting TRBD1. J lost 0 bases, V lost 2 bases, and 7 bases had no gene match. Germline V lookup: CDR1 DFQATT, CDR2 SNEGSKA (reference sequence). This CDR3 is 16 amino acids long. The CDR3 region has the DNA TGCAGTGCTAGACCCTTATCAGGGGGCTCTGGAAACACCATATATTTT. Translation: CSARPLSGGSGNTIYF.

This clonotype was seen a handful of times. V gene TRBV27 combines with J gene TRBJ1-6; D possibly corresponds to TRBD1 (6 bases). The CDR3 length is 14 residues. V lost 8 bases, J lost 7 bases, and 15 bases lay in between. CDR1 is MNHEY, CDR2 SMNVEV, per germline (reference sequence). CDR3 loop: CASSHRDGNSPLHF. CDR3 sequence (DNA): TGTGCCAGCTCACACAGGGACGGGAATTCACCCCTCCACTTT.

This clonotype occurred many times. V and J are TRBV19 and TRBJ2-7, with 11 bases that match TRBD1. Germline values: CDR1 LNHDA, CDR2 SQIVND (reference sequence). The CDR3 has 14 residues. Losses at the gene ends were 8 bases for V and 6 bases for J; bases not matched to a gene: 9. In DNA, the CDR3 is TGTGCCAGTCAGGCCGGGACAGGGGGGCGCGAGCAGTACTTC. It yields the protein CASQAGTGGREQYF.

The table lists this clonotype with many counts. V gene TRBV3-1 combines with J gene TRBJ2-1; D not certain. The CDR3 totals 11 residues. V was cut by 1 base and J by 10 bases, with 5 bases left in between. Germline V gene data show CDR1 as LGHDT and CDR2 as YNNKEL (reference sequence). The CDR3 DNA reads as TGTGCCAGCAGCCAAGGCTACGAGCAGTTCTTC. This sequence encodes CASSQGYEQFF.

On this clonotype: A read error may explain this, as a much larger clone is one base away. This chain joins TRBV19 and TRBJ2-3, with D maybe TRBD1 (5 bases). The V and J ends lost 4 bases and 10 bases respectively, with 18 bases between them. CDR1 LNHDA and CDR2 SQIVND come from the germline V gene (reference sequence). The CDR3 has 14 residues. The CDR3 loop reads CASSTIRATDAQYF. The DNA of the CDR3 is TGTGCCAGTAGTACGATCAGGGCCACCGATGCGCAGTATTTT.

This clonotype has at least ten counts. In DNA, the CDR3 is TGTGCCAGCAGCTTCCCAGGTTCCCCAGATACGCAGTATTTT. This sequence encodes CASSFPGSPDTQYF. The rearrangement uses TRBV7-9 and TRBJ2-3; D gene unclear. The ends were cut back, 3 bases at V and 4 bases at J, with 11 bases in the middle. CDR1 and CDR2 (germline): SEHNR, FQNEAQ (reference sequence). CDR3 size: 14 residues.

A word on this clonotype: With a much larger clone just one base away, this may be a read error. This rearrangement joins TRBV7-8 to TRBJ2-3; D unresolved. The germline gives CDR1 SGHVS, CDR2 FQNEAQ. The V and J ends lost 8 bases and 2 bases respectively, with 14 bases between them. The CDR3 totals 14 residues. CDR3 residues: CASGRTVNTDTQYF. CDR3 DNA sequence: TGTGCCAGCGGCCGGACCGTGAACACAGATACGCAGTATTTT.

This clonotype was seen only a few times. This may be a read error, as it is one base from a much larger clone. The chain uses TRBV29-1 and TRBJ2-7; TRBD2 is a possible D gene (6 bases). The CDR3 runs 11 residues. Per germline, CDR1 SQVTM and CDR2 ANQGSEA. The V end was cut by 5 bases, the J end by 6 bases, with 11 bases between. In DNA form, the CDR3 reads TGCAGCGTTTCGAGCGGGCGCGAGCAGTACTTC. Translating gives CSVSSGREQYF.

This clonotype appeared a few times. The J gene is TRBJ2-5, the V gene TRBV7-3; possibly TRBD1 for D (6 bases). The CDR3 is 13 residues long. The germline V gene has CDR1 SGHTA and CDR2 FQGTGA. Between the trimmed V and J ends, which lost 5 bases and 4 bases, there was a span of 11 bases. The CDR3 nucleotides are TGTGCCAGCAGCCAGGGGAGCGGAGAGACCCAGTACTTC. The encoded protein is CASSQGSGETQYF.

In its sample, this clonotype was seen many times. This chain uses TRBV15 with TRBJ2-2; tentatively, D is TRBD1 (6 bases). CDR3 length: 17 amino acids. Trimming left V 0 bases short and J 0 bases short, with 11 bases between. Germline-derived CDR1 and CDR2 are LNHNV and YYDKDF (reference sequence). The CDR3 nucleotides are TGTGCCACCAGCAGAGAGGGGGCAGGGTCGAACACCGGGGAGCTGTTTTTT. This codes for CATSREGAGSNTGELFF.

This clonotype was recorded at least ten times. The chain carries TRBV27 and TRBJ1-4; D perhaps matches TRBD1 (6 bases). Germline V gene data show CDR1 as MNHEY and CDR2 as SMNVEV (reference sequence). V dropped 5 bases and J dropped 4 bases, with 14 bases sitting between them. This CDR3 is 15 amino acids long. CDR3 amino acids: CASSPRQAGNEKLFF. CDR3 coding DNA: TGTGCCAGCAGTCCGAGACAGGCTGGTAATGAAAAACTGTTTTTT.

The sample holds a few counts of this clonotype. The V gene is TRBV7-3, the J gene TRBJ2-5; a weak D match, TRBD2 (6 bases). V was clipped by 2 bases and J by 7 bases, with 17 bases between them. From germline, CDR1 is SGHTA and CDR2 FQGTGA. CDR3 length: 15 amino acids. CDR3 region: CASSLGSGEAGTQYF. The DNA of the CDR3 is TGTGCCAGCAGCTTAGGGTCTGGGGAGGCAGGGACCCAGTACTTC.

In regard to this clonotype: This may be a read error, as it is one base from a much larger clone. The chain is built from TRBV3-1 and TRBJ2-7; no reliable D call. The CDR3 has 14 amino acids. Per germline, CDR1 LGHDT and CDR2 YNNKEL (reference sequence). The V end was cut by 3 bases, the J end by 0 bases, with 9 bases between. CDR3 in amino acids: CASSQQGFSYEQYF. Written as DNA, the CDR3 is TGTGCCAGCAGCCAGCAAGGTTTCTCCTACGAGCAGTACTTC.

This clonotype was counted ten times or more. V gene TRBV29-1 combines with J gene TRBJ1-3; D is ambiguous. CDR1 and CDR2 (germline): SQVTM, ANQGSEA. Between the trimmed V and J ends, which lost 1 base and 4 bases, there was a span of 5 bases. CDR3 size: 12 residues. The CDR3 reads CSVEVAGNTIYF. The CDR3 DNA reads TGCAGCGTTGAAGTTGCCGGAAACACCATATATTTT.

The rearrangement links TRBV18 to TRBJ1-1, with 7 positions matching TRBD1. The germline CDR1 and CDR2 sequences are KGHSH and LQKENI. This CDR3 region has 14 residues. V dropped 1 base and J dropped 5; count of bases not matched to a gene: 4. Written as DNA, the CDR3 is TGTGCCAGCTCACCACGACAGGGCGGTACTGAAGCTTTCTTT. Residues: CASSPRQGGTEAFF.

This clonotype was seen ten or more times. The V and J genes are TRBV28 and TRBJ2-7, with TRBD2 identical over 7 bases. Germline V lookup: CDR1 MDHEN, CDR2 SYDVKM. V was pared by 4 bases and J by 0 bases, with 6 bases of the junction left unmatched. CDR3 length: 15 amino acids. The CDR3 protein is CASSSYGRSSYEQYF. The CDR3 DNA follows: TGTGCCAGCAGTTCCTACGGGAGGAGCTCCTACGAGCAGTACTTC.

This clonotype was seen at least ten times. The chain combines TRBV5-1 with TRBJ2-7; D gene ambiguous. Germline values: CDR1 SGHRS, CDR2 YFSETQ. Trimming shortened V by 7 bases and J by 2 bases, and 10 bases separated the two germline ends. The CDR3 runs to 12 residues. CDR3 protein: CASGLGPYEQYF. In DNA, the CDR3 is TGCGCCAGCGGTTTGGGTCCCTACGAGCAGTACTTC.

At least ten counts were recorded for this clonotype. V usage is TRBV11-1 and J usage is TRBJ2-1; no clear D. CDR3 length equals 12 residues. Germline lookup yields CDR1 SGHAT and CDR2 FQDESV (reference sequence). The V end was cut by 5 bases, the J end by 7 bases, with 9 bases between. CDR3 bases: TGTGCCAGCAGCCCGAGCTTTAATGAGCAGTTCTTC. Its protein product is CASSPSFNEQFF.

This clonotype was seen many times. This sequence joins TRBV19 and TRBJ1-2, with D unresolved. Trimming stripped 5 bases from V and 8 bases from J, with 18 bases between. Germline lookup yields CDR1 LNHDA and CDR2 SQIVND (reference sequence). The CDR3 is made up of 14 amino acids. The CDR3 here is CASSLPDRGGGYTF. DNA for the CDR3: TGTGCCAGTAGTCTCCCCGACCGGGGAGGAGGCTACACCTTC.

Many counts were recorded for this clonotype. The chain uses TRBV6-4 and TRBJ2-1, with a tentative D call TRBD1 (6 bases). The germline V gene encodes CDR1 MRHNA and CDR2 SNTAGT. The V gene lost 2 bases and the J gene lost 7 bases, with 12 bases spanning the gap. This CDR3 region has 14 residues. DNA for the CDR3: TGTGCCAGCAGTGACAGTGCTGGGACAAATGAGCAGTTCTTC. This gives the protein CASSDSAGTNEQFF.

This clonotype was detected many times. The V gene is TRBV5-1, the J gene TRBJ2-2; the D gene is possibly TRBD1 (6 bases). The length of the CDR3 is 15 residues. V was pared by 5 bases and J by 1 base, with 12 bases between. The V gene's germline CDR1 is SGHRS and CDR2 YFSETQ. The CDR3, as DNA: TGCGCCAGCAGTTCAGGGGACGTGAACACCGGGGAGCTGTTTTTT. Encoded protein: CASSSGDVNTGELFF.

Written as DNA, the CDR3 is TGTGCCAGTAGTCCGGGACTAGCGGGAGCCACCGGGGAGCTGTTTTTT. Translating gives CASSPGLAGATGELFF. The V gene is TRBV19, the J gene TRBJ2-2; 14 bases line up with TRBD2. This CDR3 spans 16 amino acids. Trimming at V came to 5 bases and at J to 4 bases, leaving 3 bases not matched to a gene. Per germline, CDR1 LNHDA and CDR2 SQIVND (reference sequence).

This clonotype was recorded many times. The J gene is TRBJ1-1, the V gene TRBV7-9; D ambiguous. Germline CDR1 and CDR2: SEHNR and FQNEAQ (reference sequence). The V end was cut by 1 base, the J end by 7 bases, with 13 bases between. The CDR3 contains 14 residues. CDR3 sequence (DNA): TGTGCCAGCAGCTTAGAAAGACCTGGCGATGAAGCTTTCTTT. This translates into CASSLERPGDEAFF.

This clonotype has more than one count but fewer than ten. Relative to the germline gene, one junction end is altered; a read error may explain this. The chain has TRBV4-2 and TRBJ2-3; possibly TRBD2 for D (5 bases). Germline CDR1 and CDR2: LGHNA and YNFKEQ. The CDR3 totals 17 residues. CDR3 sequence reads: CACRQDLREWVADTQYF. The CDR3 bases are TGTGCCTGCAGGCAAGATCTTAGGGAGTGGGTGGCAGATACGCAGTATTTT.

Of note for this clonotype: Likely a read error: the CDR3 ends without its conserved phenylalanine or tryptophan. This chain connects TRBV18 to TRBJ2-7; perhaps TRBD2 as D (6 bases). Germline V gene lookup returns CDR1 KGHSH and CDR2 LQKENI. The V and J ends lost 3 bases and 4 bases respectively, with 16 bases between them. The CDR3 is made up of 15 amino acids. CDR3 in amino acids: CASSPRGGDSYEQYL. DNA for the CDR3: TGTGCCAGCTCACCGCGGGGCGGGGATAGTTACGAGCAGTACCTC.

About this clonotype itself: The germline gene is not matched at one end of the junction; a read error may be the cause. This chain links TRBV7-2 with TRBJ2-1; TRBD1 aligns across 9 bases. This CDR3 region has 18 residues. The V gene's germline CDR1 is SGHTA and CDR2 FQGNSA. CDR3 DNA sequence: TGCGCCAGCGGCAGACAGGGGGAGGGAGTAACCCGCTACAATGAGCAGTTCTTC. Protein sequence: CASGRQGEGVTRYNEQFF.

This clonotype was detected many times. V is TRBV6-2 or TRBV6-3 and J is TRBJ2-7; D possibly corresponds to TRBD1 (5 bases). The V end was cut by 7 bases, the J end by 3 bases, with 10 bases between. The CDR3 totals 12 residues. CDR1 is MNHEY, CDR2 SVGEGT, per germline. CDR3 protein: CASKGTGYEQYF. For the CDR3, the DNA is TGTGCCAGCAAAGGAACAGGCTACGAGCAGTACTTC.

This clonotype has ten or more counts. The CDR3 coding sequence is TGTGCCAGCAGTTACTCGCGACTGCAGTCCTACAATGAGCAGTTCTTC. Encoded protein: CASSYSRLQSYNEQFF. The chain is built from TRBV6-2 or TRBV6-3 and TRBJ2-1; D ambiguous. Germline CDR1 and CDR2: MNHEY and SVGEGT. The CDR3 length is 16 residues. V lost 0 bases to trimming and J lost 1 base, with 10 bases between them.

The chain carries TRBV28 and TRBJ1-5; D remains ambiguous. Per the germline V gene, CDR1 is MDHEN and CDR2 is SYDVKM. Trimming removed 3 bases from V and 4 bases from J, with 13 bases in between. This CDR3 has 15 amino acids. The CDR3 bases are TGTGCCAGCAGTTTGGGGAGAGCGATGAATCAGCCCCAGCATTTT. This encodes CASSLGRAMNQPQHF. The entire variable domain, with the rest obtained from reference TRBV28 and TRBJ1-5, is as follows: DVKVTQSSRYLVKRTGEKVFLECVQDMDHENMFWYRQDPGLGLRLIYFSYDVKMKEKGDIPEGYSVSREKKERFSLILESASTNQTSMYLCASSLGRAMNQPQHFGDGTRLSIL.